This T cell receptor (beta chain) appears in the sequencing data of a study of blood T cell repertoires in COVID-19. The method was immunoSEQ multiplex PCR; TCRdb's version includes in-frame clones alone and lacks a portion of them. The repertoire has over 45,000 clones, roughly nine tenths of them found once; the top ten carry about 7%. Sequenced: peripheral blood. This clonotype originated in a woman aged 55-69 years with active or convalescent COVID-19.

The CDR3 loop is CASSVSGRAAYEQYF. The DNA of the CDR3 is TGTGCCAGCAGTGTTAGCGGGAGGGCCGCCTACGAGCAGTACTTC. This chain joins TRBV28 and TRBJ2-7; 11 bases line up with TRBD2. CDR3 length: 15 residues. Germline CDR1 and CDR2: MDHEN and SYDVKM. V dropped 5 bases and J dropped 2; count of bases not matched to a gene: 5. Complete variable domain (other parts from reference TRBV28 and TRBJ2-7): DVKVTQSSRYLVKRTGEKVFLECVQDMDHENMFWYRQDPGLGLRLIYFSYDVKMKEKGDIPEGYSVSREKKERFSLILESASTNQTSMYLCASSVSGRAAYEQYFGPGTRLTVT.